Shown below are 23 T cell receptor beta chains from a single sample sequenced in a study of molecular identifiers for immune sequencing clone quantification. TCRdb redid the calling of the PCR reads with MiXCR, one entry per CDR3 protein. Of hundreds of thousands of distinct CDR3 sequences detected, 20% to 25% appear once; the ten largest clones hold about 0.79%. What was sequenced was naive CD8+ T cells from blood, with Jurkat cell RNA spiked in. Subset in this sample: FACS-sorted CD8+CD4-CCR7+CD45RA+ naive T cells. These receptor sequences come from a human donor in good health. Some libraries in this study had Jurkat cell RNA spiked in.

Turning to this clonotype: The junction departs from germline at one end; a sequencing error may be responsible. The gene calls are TRBV10-3 and TRBJ2-7; tentatively, D is TRBD2 (7 bases). The CDR3 is 15 residues long. Germline V gives CDR1 ENHRY, CDR2 SYGVKD. This chain's CDR3 is CAISEGGGLAYGQYF. CDR3 sequence (DNA): TGTGCCATCAGTGAGGGCGGGGGCCTAGCCTACGGGCAGTACTTC.

This chain links TRBV28 with TRBJ2-3; no reliable D call. The CDR3 is made up of 17 amino acids. The germline CDR1 and CDR2 sequences are MDHEN and SYDVKM. Trimming pared 2 bases from V and 3 bases from J, leaving 18 bases between. Here the CDR3 reads CASSLGRLQVRTDTQYF. The CDR3 DNA sequence: TGTGCCAGCAGTTTAGGGCGTTTGCAGGTACGGACAGATACGCAGTATTTT.

Many counts were recorded for this clonotype. The rearrangement joins TRBV6-5 to TRBJ1-5; possibly TRBD1 for D (6 bases). Trimming took 0 bases from V and 4 from J, leaving 13 bases between them. The CDR3 contains 16 residues. In germline, CDR1 is MNHEY, CDR2 SVGAGI. Written as DNA, the CDR3 is TGTGCCAGCAGTTACTCTCCTCCGGGGGCAAATCAGCCCCAGCATTTT. Its protein product is CASSYSPPGANQPQHF.

This chain links TRBV7-9 with TRBJ1-4; tentatively, D is TRBD1 (5 bases). V lost 4 bases and J lost 4, with 13 bases in between. The germline gives CDR1 SEHNR, CDR2 FQNEAQ (reference sequence). The CDR3 is made up of 15 amino acids. The CDR3 sequence: CASSSTENHNEKLFF. The DNA of the CDR3 is TGTGCCAGCAGCTCGACAGAGAACCATAATGAAAAACTGTTTTTT.

This chain connects TRBV6-5 to TRBJ2-3, with 8 bases lining up with TRBD2. With 0 bases clipped from V and 1 base from J, the junction kept 3 bases outside the gene matches. Germline V gives CDR1 MNHEY, CDR2 SVGAGI. The CDR3 contains 16 residues. CDR3 amino acids: CASSYSTGGGTDTQYF. CDR3 in DNA: TGTGCCAGCAGTTACTCGACGGGGGGGGGCACAGATACGCAGTATTTT.

This clonotype was counted many times. The J gene is TRBJ1-1, the V gene TRBV5-1; D ambiguous. CDR1 and CDR2 from the germline V gene are SGHRS and YFSETQ. V was cut by 0 bases and J by 5 bases, with 8 bases left in between. CDR3 length: 13 amino acids. This CDR3 reads CASSLEGLTEAFF. In nucleotides, the CDR3 is TGCGCCAGCAGCTTGGAAGGGCTTACTGAAGCTTTCTTT.

This clonotype was picked up many times. The V and J genes are TRBV2 and TRBJ2-5, with a tentative D call TRBD1 (5 bases). This CDR3 region has 13 residues. Trimming pared 7 bases from V and 1 base from J, leaving 10 bases between. Germline V gene sequence: CDR1 SNHLY, CDR2 FYNNEI. CDR3 DNA sequence: TGTGCCAGCATACGACAGATCCAAGAGACCCAGTACTTC. Its translation: CASIRQIQETQYF.

In regard to this clonotype: A read error is possible here, since a much larger clone lies one base away. This chain uses TRBV14 with TRBJ2-7; TRBD1 aligns across 7 bases. The germline V gene encodes CDR1 SGHDN and CDR2 FVKESK. The CDR3 is made up of 13 amino acids. In DNA, the CDR3 is TGTGCCGGCAGCCAAGGACAGGCCTTGGAGCAGTACTTC. Translation: CAGSQGQALEQYF. The whole variable domain, remainder taken from reference TRBV14 and TRBJ2-7, is EAGVTQFPSHSVIEKGQTVTLRCDPISGHDNLYWYRRVMGKEIKFLLHFVKESKQDESGMPNNRFLAERTGGTYSTLKVQPAELEDSGVYFCAGSQGQALEQYFGPGTRLTVT.

This sequence joins TRBV2 and TRBJ2-7; D possibly corresponds to TRBD2 (6 bases). Germline V gene lookup returns CDR1 SNHLY and CDR2 FYNNEI. The CDR3 has 14 residues. Between the trimmed V and J ends, which lost 1 base and 4 bases, there was a span of 11 bases. CDR3 protein: CASSEGRGGYEQYF. The CDR3, as DNA: TGTGCCAGCAGTGAAGGGAGGGGCGGTTACGAGCAGTACTTC. Using reference TRBV2 and TRBJ2-7 for the parts outside the CDR3, the full variable domain is EPEVTQTPSHQVTQMGQEVILRCVPISNHLYFYWYRQILGQKVEFLVSFYNNEISEKSEIFDDQFSVERPDGSNFTLKIRSTKLEDSAMYFCASSEGRGGYEQYFGPGTRLTVT.

The chain links TRBV27 to TRBJ2-7; 7 positions agree with TRBD2. The germline CDR1 and CDR2 sequences are MNHEY and SMNVEV (reference sequence). V gave up 4 bases and J gave up 3 bases; unmatched junction bases: 6. The CDR3 runs 14 residues. CDR3 amino acids: CASSSASGYYEQYF. In DNA form, the CDR3 reads TGTGCCAGCAGTTCGGCTAGCGGTTACTACGAGCAGTACTTC.

In its sample, this clonotype was seen once. The chain combines TRBV13 with TRBJ2-3, with 8 bases identical to TRBD2. The CDR3 spans 18 residues. V trimming: 4 bases; J trimming: 4 bases; junction bases outside the gene matches: 16. Germline assignment: CDR1 PRHDT and CDR2 FYEKMQ (reference sequence). The chain's CDR3 is CASSSSNPNGGAPDTQYF. For the CDR3, the DNA is TGTGCCAGCAGCTCGAGTAACCCTAACGGGGGGGCCCCAGATACGCAGTATTTT.

This clonotype was found many times. The chain uses TRBV2 and TRBJ1-3, with 7 bases matching TRBD1. Germline values: CDR1 SNHLY, CDR2 FYNNEI. V gave up 6 bases and J gave up 4 bases; unmatched junction bases: 15. This CDR3 has 17 residues. The CDR3 loop reads CASSLSPGTADGNTIYF. For the CDR3, the DNA is TGTGCCAGCAGCCTTTCTCCCGGGACAGCGGACGGAAACACCATATATTTT. Filled out from reference TRBV2 and TRBJ1-3, the complete variable domain reads EPEVTQTPSHQVTQMGQEVILRCVPISNHLYFYWYRQILGQKVEFLVSFYNNEISEKSEIFDDQFSVERPDGSNFTLKIRSTKLEDSAMYFCASSLSPGTADGNTIYFGEGSWLTVV.

The V and J genes are TRBV3-1 and TRBJ2-2; 7 nucleotides agree with TRBD2. The CDR3 consists of 18 residues. With 4 bases clipped from V and 0 bases from J, the junction kept 11 bases outside the gene matches. Germline V gene lookup returns CDR1 LGHDT and CDR2 YNNKEL (reference sequence). The CDR3 loop reads CASSRLGLADPNTGELFF. CDR3 nucleotides: TGTGCCAGCAGCCGTCTGGGGCTAGCGGATCCGAACACCGGGGAGCTGTTTTTT. Supplemented by reference TRBV3-1 and TRBJ2-2, the full variable domain reads DTAVSQTPKYLVTQMGNDKSIKCEQNLGHDTMYWYKQDSKKFLKIMFSYNNKELIINETVPNRFSPKSPDKAHLNLHINSLELGDSAVYFCASSRLGLADPNTGELFFGEGSRLTVL.

Details on this clonotype: The conserved phenylalanine or tryptophan is not found at the CDR3 terminus, so this likely reflects a read error. The V gene is TRBV27, the J gene TRBJ2-7; the D gene is possibly TRBD2 (5 bases). This CDR3 spans 15 amino acids. The germline CDR1 and CDR2 sequences are MNHEY and SMNVEV (reference sequence). V was trimmed by 3 bases and J by 1 base, leaving 13 bases between them. The DNA for the CDR3 is TGTGCCAGCAGTTTTGCGAGCGGAGTATCCTACGAGCAGTACTAC. It translates to CASSFASGVSYEQYY.

Details on this clonotype: A much bigger clone sits one base away, suggesting this may be a read error. The chain combines TRBV25-1 with TRBJ2-7; no reliable D call. CDR1 is MGHDK and CDR2 is SYGVNS in the germline V gene. This CDR3 is built from 13 residues. Trimming took off 4 bases at V and 6 bases at J, with 13 bases between the two ends. The CDR3 DNA reads as TGTGCCAGCAGTGCCGTAGGGCTTCCCGAGCAGTACTTC. Encoded protein: CASSAVGLPEQYF.

This clonotype was seen repeatedly, ten times or more. The chain uses TRBV5-1 and TRBJ2-7; tentative D call: TRBD2 (5 bases). V was trimmed by 0 bases and J by 3 bases, leaving 13 bases between them. CDR3 length equals 15 residues. CDR1 and CDR2 from the germline V gene are SGHRS and YFSETQ. The CDR3 region has the DNA TGCGCCAGCAGCTTGGATTCTAGCTCCGACTACGAGCAGTACTTC. Protein: CASSLDSSSDYEQYF.

Concerning this clonotype: A much larger clone lies one base from this, so it may be a read error. A read error is likely, as this CDR3 ends without the conserved phenylalanine or tryptophan. The rearrangement links TRBV2 to TRBJ2-7; unclear D gene. CDR1 and CDR2 (germline): SNHLY, FYNNEI. V lost 3 bases, J lost 3 bases, and 9 bases lay in between. The CDR3 runs 13 residues. The CDR3 protein is CASSEVQIYEQYL. The CDR3, as DNA: TGTGCCAGCAGTGAGGTACAAATCTACGAGCAGTACCTC.

Many counts were recorded for this clonotype. The chain couples TRBV6-1 to TRBJ2-3, with D unresolved. Germline V gene lookup returns CDR1 MNHNS and CDR2 SASEGT. Trimming cost V 4 bases and J 0 bases, with 14 bases left between them. This CDR3 is 16 amino acids long. For the CDR3, the DNA is TGTGCCAGCAGTGCAGACATGTCCTCTAGCACAGATACGCAGTATTTT. Its protein is CASSADMSSSTDTQYF.

This clonotype was found many times. V and J are TRBV7-2 and TRBJ2-1; TRBD2 agrees at 8 bases. V gave up 1 base and J gave up 2 bases; unmatched junction bases: 4. Germline V gives CDR1 SGHTA, CDR2 FQGNSA. This CDR3 has 16 residues. DNA of the CDR3: TGTGCCAGCAGCTTAGGACTAGCGCGAACCTACAATGAGCAGTTCTTC. This sequence encodes CASSLGLARTYNEQFF.

Details on this clonotype: The junction does not match germline at one end; this may be a read error. DNA for the CDR3: TGTGCCAGCGGTTTACGACCGACCTTCACAGATACGCAGTATTTT. Translated, it gives CASGLRPTFTDTQYF. The genes are TRBV27 and TRBJ2-3; D gene ambiguous. The CDR3 length is 15 residues. CDR1 MNHEY and CDR2 SMNVEV come from the germline V gene (reference sequence).

J is TRBJ2-1 and V is TRBV27; tentatively, D is TRBD1 or TRBD2 (6 bases each). The CDR3 consists of 14 residues. Germline values: CDR1 MNHEY, CDR2 SMNVEV (reference sequence). Trimming stripped 6 bases from V and 3 bases from J, with 12 bases between. CDR3 sequence: CASSGGPGYNEQFF. Written as DNA, the CDR3 is TGTGCCAGCAGCGGGGGCCCGGGCTACAATGAGCAGTTCTTC.

This clonotype was counted many times. The V gene is TRBV14, the J gene TRBJ2-6; D remains unclear. With 0 bases removed from V and 5 bases from J, the gap between germline ends came to 17 bases. The length of the CDR3 is 18 residues. CDR1 SGHDN and CDR2 FVKESK come from the germline V gene. As DNA, the CDR3 is TGTGCCAGCAGCCAAGATTTGTCCGCGACTCCATGGGCCAACGTCCTGACTTTC. Protein: CASSQDLSATPWANVLTF. The variable domain in full, completed from reference TRBV14 and TRBJ2-6, reads EAGVTQFPSHSVIEKGQTVTLRCDPISGHDNLYWYRRVMGKEIKFLLHFVKESKQDESGMPNNRFLAERTGGTYSTLKVQPAELEDSGVYFCASSQDLSATPWANVLTFGAGSRLTVL.

This clonotype was recorded at least ten times. The chain employs TRBV9 and TRBJ2-2, with 13 nucleotides matching TRBD2. The CDR3 runs to 19 residues. V gave up 4 bases and J gave up 2 bases; unmatched junction bases: 11. Germline CDR1 SGDLS, CDR2 YYNGEE. The CDR3 reads CASSPPRLAGGLNTGELFF. CDR3 bases: TGTGCCAGCAGCCCTCCGAGACTAGCGGGGGGACTTAACACCGGGGAGCTGTTTTTT.